Given below is one T cell receptor (beta chain) in context. Its antigen remains unidentified. CDR1 is PRHDT, CDR2 FYEKMQ, per germline (reference sequence). There are 16 residues in the CDR3. Trimming took 3 bases from V and 2 from J, leaving 13 bases between them. The data are from a study of monozygotic twins with cystic fibrosis. Findings of the study overall: Monozygotic CF twin pairs shared significantly more nucleotide-identical clonotypes than unrelated CF individuals did. Age, concordance and disease severity did not associate with shared CDR3 numbers. V usage most resembled the co-twin in 13 of 16 pairs. The repertoire was suggested to be naive-dominated, clonality median around 0.01.

Generated by immunoSEQ multiplex PCR, the TCRdb table keeps only in-frame clones and is missing some. The data contain 13,000 to 15,000 clones, nearly 99% of them seen just once; the ten biggest clones take up around 0.37%. The sequenced sample was blood. This TCR was recovered from a girl aged 2-15 years with cystic fibrosis. The genes are TRBV13 and TRBJ2-2; D may be TRBD1 or TRBD2 (5 bases each). CDR3 sequence reads: CASSLGPRLNTGELFF. For the CDR3, the DNA is TGTGCCAGCAGCTTGGGACCAAGACTTAACACCGGGGAGCTGTTTTTT.